The source of this TCR beta chain is a study of glioma-infiltrating T cells after dendritic cell vaccination. Study in general: Treatment, given 2003 to 2012, was autologous tumor lysate-pulsed dendritic cell vaccination. Dendritic cell vaccine was injected intradermally three times, biweekly.

Primers: 60 V beta forward and 13 J beta reverse. The table came from immunoSEQ multiplex PCR; TCRdb's copy has only in-frame clones and leaves some out. This sample carries 99,000 or so clones, around 89% of them seen once, and the ten largest clones take approximately 3%. Trimming at V came to 4 bases and at J to 5 bases, leaving 8 bases not matched to a gene. Looked up from germline, CDR1 is SGDLS and CDR2 is YYNGEE. The CDR3 extends over 15 amino acids. Time point: after dendritic cell vaccination, including at tumor progression/relapse. The receptor's source is a human donor with glioblastoma. The sample consisted of blood, taken after dendritic cell vaccination. The chain couples TRBV9 to TRBJ2-7; 11 bases are shared with TRBD2. CDR3 amino acids: CASSQTGTSGHEQYF. The CDR3 bases are TGTGCCAGCAGCCAAACCGGGACTAGCGGACACGAGCAGTACTTC.